The 27 T cell receptor beta chains below were found in one sample sequenced in a study of T cells after posttransplantation cyclophosphamide. Profiling relied on immunoSEQ multiplex PCR, and the TCRdb table lists in-frame clones only, not all of them. The data contain approximately 23,000 clones, around 88% of them singletons. The sequencing sample was made of PBMCs. Source of these receptors: a woman between 55 and 75 years old with a blood cancer, CMV-positive, and with a related stem cell donor.

This chain connects TRBV23-1 to TRBJ1-2, with a possible D match to TRBD1 (5 bases). TRBV23-1 is reported as an ORF; its role is uncertain. With 2 bases removed from V and 6 bases from J, the gap between germline ends came to 16 bases. This CDR3 comprises 15 residues. The CDR3 loop is CASSQPQQGGDGYTF. The CDR3 nucleotides are TGCGCCAGCAGTCAACCCCAGCAGGGAGGTGATGGCTACACCTTC.

The chain is built from TRBV19 and TRBJ2-3; 10 positions agree with TRBD1. The CDR3 is 15 residues long. The ends lost 9 bases at V and 2 bases at J; junction bases unmatched: 8. CDR1 and CDR2 from the germline V gene are LNHDA and SQIVND (reference sequence). The CDR3 DNA follows: TGTGCCAGCGCCGAGGGACAGGGGTACACAGATACGCAGTATTTT. Translation: CASAEGQGYTDTQYF.

This sequence joins TRBV5-1 and TRBJ2-2; D is perhaps TRBD1 (5 bases). V lost 4 bases and J 8 bases, leaving 6 bases between the germline ends. The CDR3 covers 11 residues. Germline V gives CDR1 SGHRS, CDR2 YFSETQ. CDR3 in amino acids: CASSRTGELFF. The CDR3 coding sequence is TGCGCCAGCAGCCGGACAGGGGAGCTGTTTTTT.

This clone was seen more than once but under ten times. V usage is TRBV6-6 and J usage is TRBJ1-5; D is possibly TRBD1 (6 bases). The length of the CDR3 is 15 residues. Germline-derived CDR1 and CDR2 are MNHNY and SVGAGI (reference sequence). V shed 7 bases and J shed 0 bases, with 13 bases lying between them. The CDR3 loop reads CASKEDSNSNQPQHF. In DNA form, the CDR3 reads TGTGCCAGCAAGGAGGACAGCAATAGCAATCAGCCCCAGCATTTT.

The rearrangement joins TRBV19 to TRBJ1-2; 7 bases fit TRBD1. V lost 3 bases and J lost 1; bases outside the gene matches: 5. CDR3 length: 15 amino acids. Germline lookup yields CDR1 LNHDA and CDR2 SQIVND (reference sequence). CDR3 nucleotides: TGTGCCAGTAGTATCCACCGGGACAGTAACTATGGCTACACCTTC. This codes for CASSIHRDSNYGYTF.

V usage is TRBV19 and J usage is TRBJ1-1; TRBD1 matches at 7 bases. The CDR3 covers 14 residues. Trimming cost V 5 bases and J 3 bases; bases outside gene matches: 6. In germline, CDR1 is LNHDA, CDR2 SQIVND (reference sequence). This CDR3 reads CASSQGGSHTEAFF. CDR3 coding DNA: TGTGCCAGTAGTCAGGGGGGCAGCCACACTGAAGCTTTCTTT.

The chain links TRBV19 to TRBJ2-2; 11 bases fit TRBD2. The CDR3 loop spans 16 amino acids. The germline V gene has CDR1 LNHDA and CDR2 SQIVND (reference sequence). V trimming: 7 bases; J trimming: 0 bases; junction bases outside the gene matches: 4. The CDR3 DNA follows: TGTGCCAGTACGATAGCGGGAGGGTCGAACACCGGGGAGCTGTTTTTT. It specifies CASTIAGGSNTGELFF.

The gene calls are TRBV6-6 and TRBJ2-5, with a tentative D call TRBD1 (5 bases). The better agreement between TRBJ2-7 and the DNA end casts doubt on the J call. Per the germline V gene, CDR1 is MNHNY and CDR2 is SVGAGI (reference sequence). The CDR3 consists of 14 residues. Written as DNA, the CDR3 is TGTGCCAGCAAGCAGGGCGGCAGCTCCTACGAGCAGTACTTC. Translation: CASKQGGSSYEQYF.

This clone was detected only once. Compared with germline, one end of the junction differs, possibly owing to a read error. The same CDR3 can be traced to other DNA sequences in this sample. The CDR3 region is CASRPPQGDNSPLHF. DNA of the CDR3: TGTGCCAGCAGACCCCCGCAGGGGGATAATTCCCCCCTCCACTTT. The chain uses TRBV6-5 and TRBJ1-6, with TRBD1 identical over 7 bases. CDR3 size: 15 residues. Germline loops: CDR1 MNHEY, CDR2 SVGAGI.

This chain uses TRBV6-4 with TRBJ2-1; 10 positions match TRBD2. The germline gives CDR1 MRHNA, CDR2 SNTAGT. The CDR3 sequence is 16 residues long. Trimming removed 8 bases from V and 9 bases from J; junction bases left unmatched: 16. This CDR3 is CASSQDSGRAGAEQFF. Written as DNA, the CDR3 is TGTGCCAGCTCCCAGGACAGCGGGAGGGCCGGCGCTGAGCAGTTCTTC.

This clone was picked up a small number of times. The chain combines TRBV6-5 with TRBJ2-3; 7 nucleotides align to TRBD1. Germline CDR1 MNHEY, CDR2 SVGAGI. V gave up 5 bases and J gave up 5 bases; unmatched junction bases: 4. The length of the CDR3 is 13 residues. This CDR3 reads CASSKDRIDTQYF. The CDR3 DNA reads TGTGCCAGCAGTAAGGACAGGATAGATACGCAGTATTTT.

V usage is TRBV4-1 and J usage is TRBJ1-1; perhaps TRBD1 as D (5 bases). From germline, CDR1 is MGHRA and CDR2 YSYEKL. Trimming removed 3 bases at V and 1 base at J, with 9 bases between. The CDR3 is 14 residues long. The CDR3 protein is CASSQLQGNTEAFF. CDR3 in DNA: TGCGCCAGCAGCCAGTTGCAGGGGAACACTGAAGCTTTCTTT.

The chain combines TRBV30 with TRBJ1-2; no clear D gene. V lost 3 bases to trimming and J lost 3 bases, with 8 bases between them. The CDR3 runs to 12 residues. The germline V gene encodes CDR1 GTSNPN and CDR2 SVGIG (reference sequence). For the CDR3, the DNA is TGTGCCTGGAGCCCTCCCGACTATGGCTACACCTTC. Translation: CAWSPPDYGYTF.

The V call is TRBV11-2, the J call TRBJ2-5, with D unclear. V lost 3 bases and J 4 bases, leaving 9 bases between the germline ends. In germline, CDR1 is SGHAT, CDR2 FQNNGV. The CDR3 sequence is 13 residues long. The CDR3 protein is CASSFYRGETQYF. The CDR3 nucleotides read TGTGCCAGCAGCTTTTATAGAGGAGAGACCCAGTACTTC. Based on the CDR3 plus reference TRBV11-2 and TRBJ2-5, the full variable domain is EAGVAQSPRYKIIEKRQSVAFWCNPISGHATLYWYQQILGQGPKLLIQFQNNGVVDDSQLPKDRFSAERLKGVDSTLKIQPAKLEDSAVYLCASSFYRGETQYFGPGTRLLVL.

This clone was found a few times. The V and J genes are TRBV7-6 and TRBJ2-7; TRBD1 matches 8 bases. The junction had 9 bases not matched to a gene; V was cut back by 6 bases and J by 5 bases. This CDR3 is built from 14 residues. Germline assignment: CDR1 SGHVS and CDR2 FNYEAQ. The CDR3 nucleotides are TGTGCCAGCAGTTCGACAGGGGCTTATGACGAGCAGTACTTC. Translating it yields CASSSTGAYDEQYF.

The J gene is TRBJ2-1, the V gene TRBV19; TRBD1 is a possible D gene (5 bases). V was pared by 3 bases and J by 0 bases, with 9 bases between. The CDR3 has 15 amino acids. Germline V gene lookup returns CDR1 LNHDA and CDR2 SQIVND (reference sequence). Here the CDR3 reads CASSIRQSSYNEQFF. The CDR3 region has the DNA TGTGCCAGTAGTATCCGACAGAGCTCCTACAATGAGCAGTTCTTC.

V and J are TRBV10-3 and TRBJ1-1; D uncertain. Germline loops: CDR1 ENHRY, CDR2 SYGVKD. The V gene lost 10 bases and the J gene lost 1 base, with 13 bases spanning the gap. The CDR3 covers 13 residues. In DNA form, the CDR3 reads TGTGCCACCAGCTCTCAGTGGAACACTGAAGCTTTCTTT. Its translation is CATSSQWNTEAFF.

V gene TRBV4-1 combines with J gene TRBJ1-5; TRBD1 matches 7 bases. The germline CDR1 and CDR2 sequences are MGHRA and YSYEKL. The trim removed 2 bases at V and 4 bases at J, leaving 11 bases unmatched. The CDR3 contains 17 residues. The chain's CDR3 is CASSQFPQGVWNQPQHF. In nucleotides, the CDR3 is TGCGCCAGCAGCCAATTCCCCCAGGGGGTATGGAATCAGCCCCAGCATTTT.

This rearrangement joins TRBV5-6 to TRBJ1-2; 9 nucleotides line up with TRBD1. Germline V gene lookup returns CDR1 SGHDT and CDR2 YYEEEE. Trimming took 5 bases from V and 7 from J; bases not matched to a gene: 9. CDR3 size: 14 residues. CDR3 nucleotide sequence: TGTGCCAGCAGGAGGACGGGGACAGGGTTTGGCTACACCTTC. This encodes CASRRTGTGFGYTF.

This chain uses TRBV5-1 with TRBJ1-2, with D possibly matching TRBD1 (5 bases). Germline V gives CDR1 SGHRS, CDR2 YFSETQ. The CDR3 covers 15 residues. V dropped 1 base and J dropped 5 bases, with 15 bases sitting between them. The CDR3 sequence: CASSLIYGGEYGYTF. CDR3 DNA: TGCGCCAGCAGCTTGATTTACGGAGGGGAATATGGCTACACCTTC.

V and J are TRBV10-3 and TRBJ1-5, with D maybe TRBD1 (5 bases). CDR3 length: 14 amino acids. The germline CDR1 and CDR2 sequences are ENHRY and SYGVKD. The V end lost 5 bases, the J end lost 1 base, and 9 bases lay between the germline ends. This chain's CDR3 is CAISPQESNQPQHF. CDR3 DNA sequence: TGTGCCATCAGTCCACAGGAAAGCAATCAGCCCCAGCATTTT.

V usage is TRBV18 and J usage is TRBJ1-1, with D maybe TRBD1 (5 bases). CDR1 is KGHSH and CDR2 is LQKENI in the germline V gene. The V end was cut by 11 bases, the J end by 3 bases, with 13 bases between. The CDR3 loop spans 12 amino acids. CDR3: CAGLGQHTEAFF. CDR3 sequence (DNA): TGTGCCGGGTTGGGGCAGCACACTGAAGCTTTCTTT.

The genes are TRBV5-8 and TRBJ1-2; D not certain. The V end lost 3 bases, the J end lost 8 bases, and 11 bases lay between the germline ends. The germline gives CDR1 SGHTS, CDR2 YDEGEE. The CDR3 covers 12 residues. The CDR3 nucleotides are TGTGCCAGCAGCTATGAGGTTGGGGGCTACACCTTC. Translation: CASSYEVGGYTF.

The chain recombines TRBV5-1 with TRBJ2-1; 8 bases match TRBD2. From germline, CDR1 is SGHRS and CDR2 YFSETQ. The junction had 7 bases not matched to a gene; V was cut back by 4 bases and J by 7 bases. This CDR3 contains 14 residues. The CDR3 nucleotides read TGCGCCAGCAGCGGCGGTCGGGAGGGAAATGAGCAGTTCTTC. Protein product: CASSGGREGNEQFF.

This clone has just one count. The chain carries TRBV7-7 and TRBJ1-1; D is perhaps TRBD1 (6 bases). V lost 2 bases and J lost 6, with 10 bases in between. There are 13 residues in the CDR3. Germline V lookup: CDR1 SSHAT, CDR2 FNYEAQ (reference sequence). The CDR3 loop reads CASSLLQGSEAFF. CDR3 DNA sequence: TGTGCCAGCAGCTTATTACAGGGTTCTGAAGCTTTCTTT.

The genes are TRBV4-1 and TRBJ2-1, with TRBD2 matching 12 bases. Trimming took 0 bases from V and 9 from J; bases not matched to a gene: 9. The CDR3 consists of 17 residues. Germline V gene lookup returns CDR1 MGHRA and CDR2 YSYEKL. The CDR3 DNA reads as TGCGCCAGCAGCCAAGATCAGCTAGCGGGAGGGATTGGTGAGCAGTTCTTC. Translating it yields CASSQDQLAGGIGEQFF.

The chain has TRBV10-2 and TRBJ1-1; TRBD1 matches at 8 bases. The CDR3 is made up of 16 amino acids. Trimming at V came to 6 bases and at J to 4 bases, leaving 13 bases not matched to a gene. The germline CDR1 and CDR2 sequences are WSHSY and SAAADI. The chain's CDR3 is CASSDHRGLLGTEAFF. The CDR3 DNA is TGCGCCAGCAGCGATCACAGGGGGTTGCTTGGCACTGAAGCTTTCTTT.